This T cell receptor beta chain is drawn from a study of cytomegalovirus exposure and HLA in healthy donors. PCR involved 60 Vbeta and 13 Jbeta primers. Clones were read by immunoSEQ multiplex PCR, and TCRdb kept only the in-frame ones, dropping some. Of 150,000 to 200,000 clones in the sample, 87% are singletons; the top ten hold under 0.95%. CDR1 KGHSH and CDR2 LQKENI come from the germline V gene. This CDR3 has 12 amino acids. With V trimmed by 4 bases and J by 8 bases, 3 bases remained unmatched. This chain links TRBV18 with TRBJ1-2; 8 bases agree with TRBD1. The origin of this receptor is a woman between 25 and 40 years old in good health and CMV-seronegative. The specimen was PBMCs. The chain's CDR3 is CASSLGQGGYTF. The CDR3 DNA reads TGTGCCAGCTCACTAGGACAGGGAGGCTACACCTTC.